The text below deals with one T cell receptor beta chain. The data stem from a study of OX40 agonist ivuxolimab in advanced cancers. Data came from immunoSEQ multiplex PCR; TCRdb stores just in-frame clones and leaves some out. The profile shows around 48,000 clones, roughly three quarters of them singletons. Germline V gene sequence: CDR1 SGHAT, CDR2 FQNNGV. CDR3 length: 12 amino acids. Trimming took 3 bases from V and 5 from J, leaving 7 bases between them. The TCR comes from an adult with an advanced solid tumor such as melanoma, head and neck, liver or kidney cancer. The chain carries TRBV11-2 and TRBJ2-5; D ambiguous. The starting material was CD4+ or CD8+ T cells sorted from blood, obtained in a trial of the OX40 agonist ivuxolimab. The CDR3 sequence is CASSLNRETQYF. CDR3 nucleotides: TGTGCCAGCAGCTTGAATAGGGAGACCCAGTACTTC.